These 21 T cell receptor beta chains were all obtained from the same sample, sequenced in a study of T cell repertoires in cytomegalovirus infection. Each CDR3 protein gets one entry after TCRdb re-called the reads with MiXCR. The sample records around 900,000 distinct CDR3 sequences, roughly 30% being singletons. Their specific antigens are unknown. Material: cultured CD8+ T cells from PBMCs, obtained from culture after CMV antigen stimulation. These TCRs come from a human donor in good health (CMV status not recorded). Some clones in this sample may be carry-over from other donors' samples.

This clonotype was detected only a few times. The V and J genes are TRBV19 and TRBJ1-1; D is undetermined. Trimming stripped 1 base from V and 0 bases from J, with 12 bases between. The CDR3 loop spans 16 amino acids. Germline assignment: CDR1 LNHDA and CDR2 SQIVND (reference sequence). The CDR3 reads CASSIAPTEMNTEAFF. DNA of the CDR3: TGTGCCAGTAGTATAGCCCCGACGGAGATGAACACTGAAGCTTTCTTT.

The V and J genes are TRBV2 and TRBJ1-4; TRBD1 aligns across 9 bases. The CDR3 loop spans 13 amino acids. CDR1 is SNHLY and CDR2 is FYNNEI in the germline V gene. V was pared by 10 bases and J by 8 bases, with 8 bases of the junction left unmatched. CDR3 loop: CATWDRDYEKLFF. CDR3 nucleotides: TGTGCCACCTGGGACAGGGATTACGAAAAACTGTTTTTT.

This clonotype was counted at least ten times. The chain has TRBV7-6 and TRBJ2-7; D unclear. The CDR3 is 14 amino acids. CDR1 is SGHVS and CDR2 is FNYEAQ in the germline V gene. V was shortened by 1 base and J by 3 bases, with 10 bases between the two germline ends. CDR3 residues: CASSLESQYYEQYF. The CDR3 bases are TGTGCCAGCAGCTTAGAGAGTCAGTACTACGAGCAGTACTTC.

This chain uses TRBV7-9 with TRBJ2-2; 9 nucleotides align to TRBD1. Germline loops: CDR1 SEHNR, CDR2 FQNEAQ (reference sequence). This CDR3 is 12 amino acids long. The trim removed 5 bases at V and 15 bases at J, leaving 7 bases unmatched. The CDR3 loop is CASSTGTGKLFF. CDR3 bases: TGTGCCAGCAGCACCGGGACAGGGAAATTGTTTTTT.

At least ten counts were recorded for this clonotype. The chain's CDR3 is CASSLLGGGRYEQYF. As DNA, the CDR3 is TGTGCCAGCAGCCTTTTAGGGGGCGGCAGGTACGAGCAGTACTTC. The gene calls are TRBV7-2 and TRBJ2-7; 7 bases fit TRBD1. The CDR3 totals 15 residues. Germline V gives CDR1 SGHTA, CDR2 FQGNSA. Unmatched junction bases numbered 11, after V lost 5 bases and J lost 4 bases.

This clonotype was seen a few times. This chain connects TRBV5-5 to TRBJ1-5; the match to TRBD1 covers 7 bases. After removal of 4 bases from V and 2 bases from J, the junction contained 6 bases not matched to a gene. There are 15 residues in the CDR3. CDR1 is SGHKS and CDR2 is YYEKEE in the germline V gene (reference sequence). The CDR3 reads CASSPQGKGNQPQHF. CDR3 bases: TGTGCCAGCAGCCCACAGGGGAAGGGCAATCAGCCCCAGCATTTT.

The chain combines TRBV10-3 with TRBJ2-2; D remains unclear. The germline CDR1 and CDR2 sequences are ENHRY and SYGVKD. The CDR3 is 12 residues long. Trimming pared 6 bases from V and 5 bases from J, leaving 7 bases between. Here the CDR3 DNA reads TGTGCCATCAGGGCGGCTACCGGGGAGCTGTTTTTT. Residues: CAIRAATGELFF.

As regards this clonotype: Given a much more abundant clone one base away, this may be a read error. The V call is TRBV12-3 or TRBV12-4, the J call TRBJ2-5; D is undetermined. The CDR3 extends over 11 amino acids. The CDR3: CASSRQETRYF. CDR3 in DNA: TGTGCCAGCAGCCGCCAAGAGACCCGGTACTTC.

The chain couples TRBV6-1 to TRBJ1-1; TRBD1 agrees at 8 bases. From germline, CDR1 is MNHNS and CDR2 SASEGT. The CDR3 runs to 16 residues. After removal of 3 bases from V and 2 bases from J, the junction contained 8 bases not matched to a gene. The CDR3 here is CASSEPRTGTNTEAFF. CDR3 DNA: TGTGCCAGCAGTGAGCCCAGGACAGGGACTAACACTGAAGCTTTCTTT.

Worth noting for this clonotype: A single base separates this from a much larger clone, so it may be a read error. The chain couples TRBV6-1 to TRBJ1-2; 9 positions agree with TRBD1. This CDR3 is 12 amino acids long. Trimming removed 7 bases from V and 8 bases from J; junction bases left unmatched: 5. Per the germline V gene, CDR1 is MNHNS and CDR2 is SASEGT. CDR3 in amino acids: CASIWDRDGYTF. As DNA, the CDR3 is TGTGCCAGCATCTGGGACAGGGACGGCTACACCTTC.

This sequence joins TRBV19 and TRBJ2-6, with 7 bases matching TRBD2. CDR3 length: 19 amino acids. Germline CDR1 LNHDA, CDR2 SQIVND (reference sequence). The V gene end was trimmed by 6 bases and the J gene end by 4 bases; junction bases not matched to a gene: 18. The CDR3 DNA reads as TGTGCCAGTAGGGGAGGGAGAAACCTGACCTTCGGGGGGGCCAACGTCCTGACTTTC. This encodes CASRGGRNLTFGGANVLTF.

This clonotype came up once. This chain uses TRBV6-2 or TRBV6-3 with TRBJ1-1, with TRBD1 matching over 8 bases. Germline CDR1 MNHEY, CDR2 SVGEGT. CDR3 length: 13 amino acids. Trimming took 2 bases from V and 8 from J; bases not matched to a gene: 4. CDR3 sequence reads: CASSYDRGGEAFF. CDR3 DNA: TGTGCCAGCAGTTACGACAGGGGTGGAGAAGCTTTCTTT.

V gene TRBV27 combines with J gene TRBJ2-7; possible D gene TRBD2, 7 bases. The CDR3 has 13 residues. The V and J ends lost 3 bases and 5 bases respectively, with 11 bases between them. The germline CDR1 and CDR2 sequences are MNHEY and SMNVEV (reference sequence). The CDR3 nucleotides are TGTGCCAGCAGTTTTGGCGGGGGCAACGAGCAGTACTTC. Its translation: CASSFGGGNEQYF.

There are a few counts of this clonotype. The chain combines TRBV7-9 with TRBJ1-1; no definite D call. CDR3 length: 12 residues. The V end lost 6 bases, the J end lost 5 bases, and 10 bases lay between the germline ends. Germline CDR1 and CDR2: SEHNR and FQNEAQ (reference sequence). The CDR3 protein is CASRKDTTEAFF. The CDR3 nucleotides read TGTGCCAGCAGAAAAGACACTACTGAAGCTTTCTTT.

This clonotype was seen only a few times. The junction differs from germline at one of its ends, possibly a read error. This sequence joins TRBV5-4 and TRBJ1-1, with D perhaps matching TRBD1 (5 bases). This CDR3 has 11 amino acids. The germline gives CDR1 SGHNT, CDR2 YYREEE (reference sequence). The CDR3 DNA sequence: TGTGCCAGCAGCTTTCGGGACCGTCTAATCTTT. Amino acid sequence: CASSFRDRLIF.

This clonotype was observed many times. The gene calls are TRBV12-3 or TRBV12-4 and TRBJ2-1; 7 bases are a match to TRBD2. The V and J ends lost 8 bases and 6 bases, in that order; junction bases with no gene match: 10. This CDR3 has 14 amino acids. The CDR3 sequence is CASLRYGEGNEQFF. The CDR3 region has the DNA TGTGCCAGCCTTCGGTACGGGGAGGGCAATGAGCAGTTCTTC.

This clonotype showed up just a few times. V is TRBV7-9 and J is TRBJ1-1; 8 positions agree with TRBD1. J gave up 9 bases and V 5 bases, and 14 bases lay outside the gene matches. The CDR3 is 15 amino acids. The germline CDR1 and CDR2 sequences are SEHNR and FQNEAQ (reference sequence). This CDR3 reads CASSTGWTGSPQAFF. CDR3 DNA: TGTGCCAGCAGCACCGGTTGGACAGGGTCTCCTCAAGCTTTCTTT.

J is TRBJ1-2 and V is TRBV28; D is unclear. The V end lost 5 bases, the J end lost 3 bases, and 13 bases lay between the germline ends. CDR1 and CDR2 (germline): MDHEN, SYDVKM. This CDR3 has 14 amino acids. In nucleotides, the CDR3 is TGTGCCAGCAGTCATACCACCTCCTACTATGGCTACACCTTC. Encoded protein: CASSHTTSYYGYTF.

The sample holds a few counts of this clonotype. V is TRBV7-9 and J is TRBJ2-1, with 7 nucleotides matching TRBD2. Germline trimming cut 8 bases from V and 3 bases from J; bases unmatched to any gene: 10. The CDR3 consists of 15 residues. Germline CDR1 and CDR2: SEHNR and FQNEAQ (reference sequence). CDR3 in DNA: TGTGCCAGCCGTTCTCCGGGGGGTAACTACAATGAGCAGTTCTTC. Encoded protein: CASRSPGGNYNEQFF.

Note on this clonotype: A much larger clone differs from this one at a single base, so this may be a read error. J is TRBJ2-1 and V is TRBV7-6; 11 bases match TRBD1. The V and J ends lost 5 bases and 7 bases, in that order; junction bases with no gene match: 7. CDR3 length: 15 residues. Germline CDR1 is SGHVS and CDR2 is FNYEAQ. The CDR3 DNA is TGTGCCAGCAGCCCCCGGGACAGGGGGAGGAATGAGCAGTTCTTC. It codes for CASSPRDRGRNEQFF.

This clonotype was counted many times. The chain combines TRBV7-6 with TRBJ2-5, with D possibly matching TRBD1 (6 bases). The CDR3 is 13 amino acids. Germline-derived CDR1 and CDR2 are SGHVS and FNYEAQ. Trimming removed 7 bases from V and 2 bases from J, with 11 bases in between. CDR3 sequence (DNA): TGTGCCAGCACACTCGGGACACAAGAGACCCAGTACTTC. Its protein is CASTLGTQETQYF.